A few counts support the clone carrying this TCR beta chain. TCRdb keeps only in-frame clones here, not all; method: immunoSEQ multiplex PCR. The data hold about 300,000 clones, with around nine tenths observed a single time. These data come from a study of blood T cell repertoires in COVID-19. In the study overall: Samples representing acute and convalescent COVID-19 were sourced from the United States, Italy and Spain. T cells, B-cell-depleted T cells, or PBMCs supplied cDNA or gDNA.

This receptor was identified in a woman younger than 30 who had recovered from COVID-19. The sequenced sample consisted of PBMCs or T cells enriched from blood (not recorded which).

The CDR3 DNA is TGTGCCAGCTCACAACATCGACTAGCGGGAGCGGTCTTCTCTGAGCAGTTCTTC. This sequence encodes CASSQHRLAGAVFSEQFF. The V call is TRBV18, the J call TRBJ2-1, with 12 bases fitting TRBD2. Germline values: CDR1 KGHSH, CDR2 LQKENI. This CDR3 region has 18 residues. The junction had 16 bases not matched to a gene; V was cut back by 4 bases and J by 9 bases.